The 11 T cell receptor beta chains below all came from one sample that was sequenced in a study of cytotoxic CD8 clonotypes in ibrutinib-treated CLL. The method was immunoSEQ multiplex PCR; TCRdb's version includes in-frame clones alone and lacks a portion of them. The sample carries around 42,000 clones, 65% to 70% recorded once. This specimen consisted of PBMCs, obtained after 24 months of ibrutinib treatment. Source of these receptors: a human donor with chronic lymphocytic leukemia.

This chain links TRBV7-8 with TRBJ1-4; no clear D. There are 14 residues in the CDR3. Germline values: CDR1 SGHVS, CDR2 FQNEAQ. Trimming left V 5 bases short and J 6 bases short, with 13 bases between. The CDR3 sequence is CASSPQAWDEKLFF. In DNA form, the CDR3 reads TGTGCCAGCAGCCCGCAGGCGTGGGATGAAAAACTGTTTTTT.

The genes are TRBV6-1 and TRBJ1-2, with unresolved D. V lost 0 bases to trimming and J lost 8 bases, with 16 bases between them. CDR1 MNHNS and CDR2 SASEGT come from the germline V gene. The CDR3 runs to 15 residues. As DNA, the CDR3 is TGTGCCAGCAGTGAAGCGTCGGTCGGCTCCTCAGGCTACACCTTC. This sequence encodes CASSEASVGSSGYTF.

This clone was recorded at least ten times. The chain carries TRBV20-1 and TRBJ2-1, with D possibly being TRBD1 (6 bases). Looked up from germline, CDR1 is DFQATT and CDR2 is SNEGSKA (reference sequence). With 1 base removed from V and 8 bases from J, the gap between germline ends came to 6 bases. This CDR3 has 11 residues. CDR3 nucleotide sequence: TGCAGTGCTAGAGGGGGGCATGAGCAGTTCTTC. This codes for CSARGGHEQFF.

This clone came up a few times. The chain couples TRBV28 to TRBJ2-7, with 8 bases identical to TRBD1. In germline, CDR1 is MDHEN, CDR2 SYDVKM. The ends lost 5 bases at V and 3 bases at J; junction bases unmatched: 9. This CDR3 is built from 15 residues. As DNA, the CDR3 is TGTGCCAGCAGTGCCCGCCAACAGGGGGGCTACGAGCAGTACTTC. Translating it yields CASSARQQGGYEQYF.

J is TRBJ2-1 and V is TRBV27; TRBD1 or TRBD2 may be the D gene (6 bases each). The CDR3 is made up of 12 amino acids. Trimming took 5 bases from V and 10 from J, leaving 12 bases between them. The V gene's germline CDR1 is MNHEY and CDR2 SMNVEV (reference sequence). The CDR3: CASSDRGREQFF. For the CDR3, the DNA is TGTGCCAGCAGTGACCGGGGGCGGGAGCAGTTCTTC.

This clone was found many times. The V call is TRBV18, the J call TRBJ1-2; D is undetermined. The CDR3 covers 13 residues. The germline V and J ends were trimmed by 2 bases and 4 bases, with 8 bases remaining between them. The V gene's germline CDR1 is KGHSH and CDR2 LQKENI. Here the CDR3 reads CASSPSSAYGYTF. The CDR3 DNA reads as TGTGCCAGCTCACCAAGCTCCGCCTATGGCTACACCTTC.

The V and J genes are TRBV6-6 and TRBJ1-2; tentative D call: TRBD1 (5 bases). This CDR3 has 13 residues. Trimming took 2 bases from V and 6 from J, leaving 10 bases between them. In germline, CDR1 is MNHNY, CDR2 SVGAGI (reference sequence). CDR3 sequence (DNA): TGTGCCAGCAGTTACAATAGAGGGGATGGCTACACCTTC. Protein product: CASSYNRGDGYTF.

This sequence joins TRBV28 and TRBJ2-7; maybe TRBD2 (6 bases). Germline values: CDR1 MDHEN, CDR2 SYDVKM. V was cut by 5 bases and J by 0 bases, with 14 bases left in between. CDR3 length: 15 residues. The CDR3 nucleotides are TGTGCCAGCAGTCCCCGGGACTCTGGCTCCTACGAGCAGTACTTC. Its translation is CASSPRDSGSYEQYF.

This clone was recorded once. A junction end diverges from the germline sequence, so it may reflect a read error. V is TRBV7-7 and J is TRBJ1-5; maybe TRBD1 (5 bases). CDR3 size: 18 residues. CDR1 and CDR2 from the germline V gene are SSHAT and FNYEAQ (reference sequence). The CDR3 region has the DNA TGTGCTAGCAGCTTATCGGAGGGGACTTGGCGGCGCGATCAGCCCCAGCATTTT. This gives the protein CASSLSEGTWRRDQPQHF.

This chain connects TRBV12-5 to TRBJ2-3; 14 nucleotides line up with TRBD2. This CDR3 is built from 15 residues. Germline CDR1 reads LGHNT; CDR2 reads FRNRAP. V trimming: 5 bases; J trimming: 5 bases; junction bases outside the gene matches: 3. The CDR3 is CASGTGTSGGDTQYF. CDR3 nucleotides: TGTGCTAGTGGTACAGGGACTAGCGGGGGAGATACGCAGTATTTT. Full variable domain (rest looked up from reference TRBV12-5 and TRBJ2-3): DARVTQTPRHKVTEMGQEVTMRCQPILGHNTVFWYRQTMMQGLELLAYFRNRAPLDDSGMPKDRFSAEMPDATLATLKIQPSEPRDSAVYFCASGTGTSGGDTQYFGPGTRLTVL.

This chain joins TRBV4-1 and TRBJ1-1; D perhaps matches TRBD1 (5 bases). The ends were cut back, 4 bases at V and 3 bases at J, with 24 bases in the middle. From germline, CDR1 is MGHRA and CDR2 YSYEKL. CDR3 length equals 18 residues. CDR3 in DNA: TGCGCCAGCAGCCCAACCAAATCCCAGAGTGCGGGACACACTGAAGCTTTCTTT. This sequence encodes CASSPTKSQSAGHTEAFF.